This T cell receptor (beta chain) was identified in a study of T cells in Graves' hyperthyroidism and ophthalmopathy. Researchers amplified the TCR beta CDR3 regions from RNA transcripts. TCR CDR3 regions were first amplified by RT-PCR with HTBI primers. TCRdb analysed the multiplex PCR reads with MiXCR anew, one entry per CDR3 protein. The data contain roughly 280,000 distinct CDR3 sequences, 20% to 25% of them singletons. This clonotype was detected ten times or more. The CDR3 covers 15 residues. V was trimmed by 4 bases and J by 0 bases, leaving 10 bases between them. Per germline, CDR1 MGHRA and CDR2 YSYEKL. Investigators excluded patients with uncontrolled infection, other autoimmune disease, pregnancy or lactation.

The V and J genes are TRBV4-1 and TRBJ1-5; D remains ambiguous. Sequences were obtained from blood. This TCR was recovered from a man aged 25 to 45 with Graves' ophthalmopathy. The CDR3 loop reads CASSPRTDSNQPQHF. In DNA form, the CDR3 reads TGCGCCAGCAGCCCTCGGACTGATAGCAATCAGCCCCAGCATTTT.